This TCR beta chain comes out of a study of T cell responses to AZD1222 COVID-19 vaccine. Broader study findings: After the peak T cell response, and only then, were repertoires sampled.

This CDR3 has 15 residues. J gave up 5 bases and V 3 bases, and 3 bases lay outside the gene matches. The germline V gene has CDR1 PRHDT and CDR2 FYEKMQ (reference sequence). Concerning this clone: As yet, its antigen is unknown.

Clones were read by immunoSEQ multiplex PCR, and TCRdb kept only the in-frame ones, dropping some. The sample carries approximately 81,000 clones, around 90% recorded once. This receptor was taken from an adult in good health. This chain connects TRBV13 to TRBJ2-2, with TRBD1 matching 10 bases. The sample consisted of peripheral blood, taken on day 0 of MenACWY control vaccination. CDR3 loop: CASSFRDRGTGELFF. The CDR3 DNA follows: TGTGCCAGCAGCTTCCGGGACAGGGGTACCGGGGAGCTGTTTTTT.